This TCR beta chain was retrieved from a study of blood T cell repertoires in COVID-19. The study counted Cohort 3 donors as recovered given two negative PCRs, clearance, or symptom resolution. In the original workflow: Amplifying reference gene primers gave estimates of nucleated cell counts. Sequencing was performed with immunoSEQ multiplex PCR; in TCRdb, only in-frame clones are kept and a portion is missing. From that table come the V and J calls and clone size; the DNA was used to work out D and trimming. The sample has over 350,000 clones; 87% are singletons. V shed 3 bases, J shed 3 bases, and the junction held 5 bases outside the gene matches. CDR3 length: 14 amino acids. CDR1 is DFQATT and CDR2 is SNEGSKA in the germline V gene (reference sequence).

The receptor was derived from a woman aged 45 to 65 who had recovered from COVID-19. This chain connects TRBV20-1 to TRBJ1-5; 7 bases agree with TRBD1. The specimen sequenced was PBMCs or T cells enriched from blood (not recorded which). Here the CDR3 reads CSASGRGNNQPQHF. The CDR3 DNA is TGCAGTGCTAGTGGCAGGGGGAACAATCAGCCCCAGCATTTT.